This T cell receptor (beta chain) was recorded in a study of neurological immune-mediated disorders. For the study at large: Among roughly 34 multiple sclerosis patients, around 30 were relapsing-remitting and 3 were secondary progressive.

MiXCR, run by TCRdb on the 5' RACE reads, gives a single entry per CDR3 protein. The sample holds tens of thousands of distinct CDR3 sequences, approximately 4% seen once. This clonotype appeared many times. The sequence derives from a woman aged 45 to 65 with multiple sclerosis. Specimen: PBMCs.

This CDR3 reads CSARVSGGASNEQFF. CDR3 coding DNA: TGCAGTGCTCGCGTTAGCGGGGGGGCCTCAAATGAGCAGTTCTTC. The chain links TRBV20-1 to TRBJ2-1; 11 bases are shared with TRBD2. The CDR3 runs to 15 residues. Germline V gives CDR1 DFQATT, CDR2 SNEGSKA (reference sequence). Germline trimming cut 5 bases from V and 7 bases from J; bases unmatched to any gene: 10.